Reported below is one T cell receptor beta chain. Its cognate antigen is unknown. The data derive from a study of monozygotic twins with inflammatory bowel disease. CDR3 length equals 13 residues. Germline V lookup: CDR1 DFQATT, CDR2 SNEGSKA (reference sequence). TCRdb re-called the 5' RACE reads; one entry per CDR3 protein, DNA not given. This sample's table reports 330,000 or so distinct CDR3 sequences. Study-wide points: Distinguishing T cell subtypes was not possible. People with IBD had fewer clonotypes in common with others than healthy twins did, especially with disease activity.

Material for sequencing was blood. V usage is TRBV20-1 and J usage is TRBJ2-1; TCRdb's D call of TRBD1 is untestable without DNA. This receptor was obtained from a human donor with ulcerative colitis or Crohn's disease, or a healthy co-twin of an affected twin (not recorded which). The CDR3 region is CSGQGISYNEQFF.